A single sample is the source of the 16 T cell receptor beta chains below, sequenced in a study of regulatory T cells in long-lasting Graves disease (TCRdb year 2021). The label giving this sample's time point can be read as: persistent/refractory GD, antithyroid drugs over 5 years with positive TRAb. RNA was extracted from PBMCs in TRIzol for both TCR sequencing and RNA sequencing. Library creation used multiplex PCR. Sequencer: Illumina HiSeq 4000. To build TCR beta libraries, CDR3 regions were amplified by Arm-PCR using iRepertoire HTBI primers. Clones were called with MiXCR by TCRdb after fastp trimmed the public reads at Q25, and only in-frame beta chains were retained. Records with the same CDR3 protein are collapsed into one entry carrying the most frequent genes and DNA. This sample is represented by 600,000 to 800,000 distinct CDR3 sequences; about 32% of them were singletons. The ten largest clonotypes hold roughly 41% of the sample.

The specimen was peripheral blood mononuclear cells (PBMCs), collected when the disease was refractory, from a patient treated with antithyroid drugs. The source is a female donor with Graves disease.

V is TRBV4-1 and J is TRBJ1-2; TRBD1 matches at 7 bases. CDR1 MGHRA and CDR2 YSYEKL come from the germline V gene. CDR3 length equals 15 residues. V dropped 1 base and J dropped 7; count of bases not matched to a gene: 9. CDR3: CASSQVGQRPPGYTF. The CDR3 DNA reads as TGCGCCAGCAGCCAAGTGGGACAGAGACCTCCTGGCTACACCTTC.

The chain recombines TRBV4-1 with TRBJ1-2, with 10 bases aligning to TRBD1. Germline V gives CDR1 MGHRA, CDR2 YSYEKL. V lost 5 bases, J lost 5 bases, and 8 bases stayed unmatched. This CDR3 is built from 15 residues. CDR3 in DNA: TGCGCCAGCAGCGCGACAGGGGGCGATGGGTATGGCTACACCTTC. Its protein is CASSATGGDGYGYTF.

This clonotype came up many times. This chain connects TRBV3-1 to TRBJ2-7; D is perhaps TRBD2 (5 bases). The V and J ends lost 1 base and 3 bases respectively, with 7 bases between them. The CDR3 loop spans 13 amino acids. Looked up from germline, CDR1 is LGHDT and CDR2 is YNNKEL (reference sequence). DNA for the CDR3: TGTGCCAGCAGCCAAGTCGGGGTCTACGAGCAGTACTTC. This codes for CASSQVGVYEQYF.

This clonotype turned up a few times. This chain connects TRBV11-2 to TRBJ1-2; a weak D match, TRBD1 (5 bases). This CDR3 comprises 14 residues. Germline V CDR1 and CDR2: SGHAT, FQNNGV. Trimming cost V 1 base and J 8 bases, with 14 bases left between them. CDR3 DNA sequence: TGTGCCAGCAGCTTAGGGCGCAGGGAGGACGGCTACACCTTC. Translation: CASSLGRREDGYTF.

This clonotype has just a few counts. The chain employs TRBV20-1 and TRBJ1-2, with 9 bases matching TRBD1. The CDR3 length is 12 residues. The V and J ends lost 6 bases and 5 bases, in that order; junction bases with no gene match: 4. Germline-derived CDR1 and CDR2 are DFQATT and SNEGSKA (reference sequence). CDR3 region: CSATGGPYGYTF. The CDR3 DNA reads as TGCAGTGCCACAGGGGGCCCTTATGGCTACACCTTC.

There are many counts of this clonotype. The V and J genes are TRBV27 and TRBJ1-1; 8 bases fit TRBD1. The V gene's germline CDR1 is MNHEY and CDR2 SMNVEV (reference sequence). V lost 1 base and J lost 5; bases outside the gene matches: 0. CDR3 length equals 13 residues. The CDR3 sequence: CASSLWTGTEAFF. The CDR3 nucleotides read TGTGCCAGCAGTTTATGGACAGGGACTGAAGCTTTCTTT.

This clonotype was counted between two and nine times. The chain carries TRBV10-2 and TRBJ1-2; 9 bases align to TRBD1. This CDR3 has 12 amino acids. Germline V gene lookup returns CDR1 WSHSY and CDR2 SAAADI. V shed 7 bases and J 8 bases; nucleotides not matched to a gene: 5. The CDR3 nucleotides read TGCGCCAGCACCGGGACAGGGCAAGGCTACACCTTC. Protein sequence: CASTGTGQGYTF.

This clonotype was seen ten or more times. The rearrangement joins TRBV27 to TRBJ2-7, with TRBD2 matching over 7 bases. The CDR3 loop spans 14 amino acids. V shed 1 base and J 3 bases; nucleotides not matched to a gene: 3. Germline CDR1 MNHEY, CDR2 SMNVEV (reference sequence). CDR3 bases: TGTGCCAGCAGTTTATATCGGGGGGACTACGAGCAGTACTTC. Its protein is CASSLYRGDYEQYF.

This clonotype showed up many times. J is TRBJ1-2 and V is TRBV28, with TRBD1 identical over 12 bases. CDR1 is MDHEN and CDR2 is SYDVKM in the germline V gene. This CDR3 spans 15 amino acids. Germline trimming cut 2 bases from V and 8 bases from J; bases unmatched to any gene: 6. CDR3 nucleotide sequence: TGTGCCAGCAGTTTACGGGGACAGGGGGCGAGAGGCTACACCTTC. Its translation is CASSLRGQGARGYTF.

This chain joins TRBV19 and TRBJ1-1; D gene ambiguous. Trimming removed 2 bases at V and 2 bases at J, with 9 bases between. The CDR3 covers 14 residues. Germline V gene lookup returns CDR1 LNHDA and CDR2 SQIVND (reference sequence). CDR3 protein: CASSIIPANTEAFF. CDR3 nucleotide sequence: TGTGCCAGTAGTATAATCCCAGCAAACACTGAAGCTTTCTTT.

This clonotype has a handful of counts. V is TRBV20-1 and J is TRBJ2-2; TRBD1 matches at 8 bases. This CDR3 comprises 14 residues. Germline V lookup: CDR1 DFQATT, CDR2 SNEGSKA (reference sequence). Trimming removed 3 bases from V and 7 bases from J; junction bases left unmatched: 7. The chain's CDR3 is CSARGQGAVGELFF. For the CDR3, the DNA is TGCAGTGCTAGGGGCCAGGGGGCTGTCGGGGAGCTGTTTTTT.

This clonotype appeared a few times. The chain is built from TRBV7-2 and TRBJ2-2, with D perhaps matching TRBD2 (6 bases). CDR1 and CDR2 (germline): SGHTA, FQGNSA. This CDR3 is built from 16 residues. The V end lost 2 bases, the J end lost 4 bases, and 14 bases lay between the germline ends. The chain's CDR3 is CASSLSYGSGTGELFF. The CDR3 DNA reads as TGTGCCAGCAGCTTATCTTACGGGAGCGGCACCGGGGAGCTGTTTTTT.

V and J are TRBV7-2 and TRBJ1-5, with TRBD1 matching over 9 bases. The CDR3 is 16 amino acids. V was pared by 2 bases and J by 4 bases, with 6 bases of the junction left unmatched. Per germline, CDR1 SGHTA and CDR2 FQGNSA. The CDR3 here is CASSLPGTGYNQPQHF. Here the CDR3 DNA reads TGTGCCAGCAGCTTACCCGGGACAGGGTATAATCAGCCCCAGCATTTT.

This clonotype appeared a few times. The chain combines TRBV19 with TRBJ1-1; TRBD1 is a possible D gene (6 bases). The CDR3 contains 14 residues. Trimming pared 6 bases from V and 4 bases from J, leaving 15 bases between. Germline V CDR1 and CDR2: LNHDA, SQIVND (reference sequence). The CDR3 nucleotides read TGTGCCAGTAGGCTAGGGGGGGGCGGCACTGAAGCTTTCTTT. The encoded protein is CASRLGGGGTEAFF.

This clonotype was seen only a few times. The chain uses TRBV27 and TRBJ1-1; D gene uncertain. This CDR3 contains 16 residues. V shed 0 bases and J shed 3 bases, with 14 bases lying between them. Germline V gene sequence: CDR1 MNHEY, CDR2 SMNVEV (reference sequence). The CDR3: CASSLSADPGYTEAFF. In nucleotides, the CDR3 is TGTGCCAGCAGTTTATCAGCCGACCCGGGCTACACTGAAGCTTTCTTT.

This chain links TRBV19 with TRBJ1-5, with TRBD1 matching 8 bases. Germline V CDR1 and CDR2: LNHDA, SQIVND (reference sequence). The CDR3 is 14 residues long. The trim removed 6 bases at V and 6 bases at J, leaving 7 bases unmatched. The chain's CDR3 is CASRFPGGSQPQHF. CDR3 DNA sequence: TGTGCCAGTAGATTCCCAGGGGGCAGTCAGCCCCAGCATTTT.